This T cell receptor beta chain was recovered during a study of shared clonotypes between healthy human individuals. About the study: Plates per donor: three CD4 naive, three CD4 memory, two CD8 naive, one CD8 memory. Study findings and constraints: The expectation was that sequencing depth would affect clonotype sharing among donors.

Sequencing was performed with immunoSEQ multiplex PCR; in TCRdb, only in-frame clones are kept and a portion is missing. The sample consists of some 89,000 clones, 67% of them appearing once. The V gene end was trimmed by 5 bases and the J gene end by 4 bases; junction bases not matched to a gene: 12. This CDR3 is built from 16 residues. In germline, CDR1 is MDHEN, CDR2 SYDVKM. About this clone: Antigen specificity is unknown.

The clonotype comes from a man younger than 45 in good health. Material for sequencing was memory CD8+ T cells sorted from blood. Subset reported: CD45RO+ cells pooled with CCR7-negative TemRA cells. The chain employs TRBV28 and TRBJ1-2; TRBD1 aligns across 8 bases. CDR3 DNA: TGTGCCAGCAGTCCCGTTGGCAGGGGGCTTGGCTATGGCTACACCTTC. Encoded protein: CASSPVGRGLGYGYTF.